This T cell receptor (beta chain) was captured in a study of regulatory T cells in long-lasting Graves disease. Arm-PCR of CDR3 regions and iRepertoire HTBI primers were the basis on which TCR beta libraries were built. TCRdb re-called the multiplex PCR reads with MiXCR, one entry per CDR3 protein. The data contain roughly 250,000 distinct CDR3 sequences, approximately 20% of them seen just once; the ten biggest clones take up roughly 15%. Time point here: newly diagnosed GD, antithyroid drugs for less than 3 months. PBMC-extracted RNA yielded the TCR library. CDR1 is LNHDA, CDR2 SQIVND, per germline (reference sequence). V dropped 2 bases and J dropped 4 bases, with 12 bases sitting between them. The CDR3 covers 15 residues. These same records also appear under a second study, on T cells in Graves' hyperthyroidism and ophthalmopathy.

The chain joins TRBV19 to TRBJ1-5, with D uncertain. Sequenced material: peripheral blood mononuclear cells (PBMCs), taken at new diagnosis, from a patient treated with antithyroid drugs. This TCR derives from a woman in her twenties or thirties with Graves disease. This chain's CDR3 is CASSIKGPRNQPQHF. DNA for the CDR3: TGTGCCAGTAGTATAAAGGGCCCCAGAAATCAGCCCCAGCATTTT. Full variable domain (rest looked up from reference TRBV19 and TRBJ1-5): DGGITQSPKYLFRKEGQNVTLSCEQNLNHDAMYWYRQDPGQGLRLIYYSQIVNDFQKGDIAEGYSVSREKKESFPLTVTSAQKNPTAFYLCASSIKGPRNQPQHFGDGTRLSIL.